This T cell receptor (beta chain) originates from a study of CD8 T cells in Susac syndrome. Age- and sex-matched healthy donors served as the control group. Reverse transcription of roughly 0.45 to 1 ug RNA was performed with random hexamers. Amplification of the TCR beta CDR3 was carried out by immunoSEQ multiplex PCR, which spanned a total of 54 Vbeta and 13 Jbeta segments. TCRdb itself ran the immunoSEQ multiplex PCR reads through MiXCR, one entry per CDR3 protein. The sample lists approximately 190,000 distinct CDR3 sequences; 90% to 95% were seen once. This clonotype was picked up one time. Sequenced input: CD4+ T cells from PBMCs. The clonotype originates from a human donor in good health.

The CDR3, as DNA: TGTGCCAGCAGCTTAATCGGACTAGCGACGGATACGCAGTATTTT. Translated: CASSLIGLATDTQYF. The rearrangement joins TRBV7-2 to TRBJ2-3; 9 bases map to TRBD2. Per the germline V gene, CDR1 is SGHTA and CDR2 is FQGNSA. The trim removed 2 bases at V and 6 bases at J, leaving 6 bases unmatched. There are 15 residues in the CDR3.